The 22 T cell receptor beta chains below were found in one sample sequenced in a study of Ad26.COV2.S vaccination and SARS-CoV-2 variants. Clones were read by immunoSEQ multiplex PCR, and TCRdb kept only the in-frame ones, dropping some. The sample lists over 110,000 clones; roughly 85% were seen once. The sample here was peripheral blood, taken after recovery from COVID-19. These receptors all stem from a human donor who had recovered from COVID-19.

The genes are TRBV6-5 and TRBJ2-7; D may match TRBD1 or TRBD2 (5 bases each). V was pared by 4 bases and J by 4 bases, with 17 bases between. The CDR3 is 15 amino acids. Germline assignment: CDR1 MNHEY and CDR2 SVGAGI. Written as DNA, the CDR3 is TGTGCCAGCAGTTCGGGACGTCCGAGGGATTACGAGCAGTACTTC. It encodes CASSSGRPRDYEQYF.

The genes are TRBV30 and TRBJ2-1; TRBD2 matches 12 bases. The germline gives CDR1 GTSNPN, CDR2 SVGIG (reference sequence). CDR3 size: 15 residues. The junction had 6 bases not matched to a gene; V was cut back by 0 bases and J by 9 bases. The CDR3 DNA reads TGTGCCTGGAGTGTACTAGCGGGGGGAAAGGGTGAGCAGTTCTTC. Translating it yields CAWSVLAGGKGEQFF.

This clone was counted between two and nine times. The chain uses TRBV19 and TRBJ1-5, with TRBD1 matching over 9 bases. The V gene end was trimmed by 3 bases and the J gene end by 2 bases; junction bases not matched to a gene: 5. The CDR3 spans 16 residues. Germline-derived CDR1 and CDR2 are LNHDA and SQIVND (reference sequence). The CDR3 sequence: CASSIWDRAGNQPQHF. CDR3 coding DNA: TGTGCCAGTAGTATCTGGGACAGGGCTGGCAATCAGCCCCAGCATTTT.

V is TRBV25-1 and J is TRBJ1-5; D might be TRBD1 (6 bases). V gave up 6 bases and J gave up 11 bases, with 23 bases separating them. This CDR3 spans 15 amino acids. Germline V gives CDR1 MGHDK, CDR2 SYGVNS. CDR3 nucleotides: TGTGCCAGCAGCGGATCCGGACAGTCATCGCGGGCCCAGCATTTT. Translation gives CASSGSGQSSRAQHF.

This chain connects TRBV6-1 to TRBJ2-7; 9 positions match TRBD2. The CDR3 has 20 residues. With 2 bases clipped from V and 3 bases from J, the junction kept 20 bases outside the gene matches. Germline V lookup: CDR1 MNHNS, CDR2 SASEGT. The CDR3 nucleotides read TGTGCCAGCAGTGAAAATTGGAGGGGTAGCGGGGGCCCTAGGGGCTACGAGCAGTACTTC. Protein product: CASSENWRGSGGPRGYEQYF.

V gene TRBV28 combines with J gene TRBJ1-4; perhaps TRBD1 as D (6 bases). In germline, CDR1 is MDHEN, CDR2 SYDVKM. Trimming cost V 5 bases and J 7 bases, with 17 bases left between them. The CDR3 covers 15 residues. In nucleotides, the CDR3 is TGTGCCAGCAGTCCCCTGGGGGGGGGCGGTGAAAAACTGTTTTTT. Translation gives CASSPLGGGGEKLFF.

This chain links TRBV27 with TRBJ1-2; TRBD1 matches 7 bases. Germline V gene data show CDR1 as MNHEY and CDR2 as SMNVEV (reference sequence). With 4 bases clipped from V and 3 bases from J, the junction kept 11 bases outside the gene matches. This CDR3 has 16 residues. CDR3 region: CASSSSGGELDYGYTF. CDR3 coding DNA: TGTGCCAGCAGTTCCTCAGGGGGGGAATTGGACTATGGCTACACCTTC.

The chain has TRBV19 and TRBJ2-7; 9 positions match TRBD1. J lost 3 bases, V lost 7 bases, and 7 bases had no gene match. Germline V gene lookup returns CDR1 LNHDA and CDR2 SQIVND (reference sequence). The CDR3 covers 14 residues. Here the CDR3 DNA reads TGTGCCAGTACCCCGGGACAGGGACTCTACGAGCAGTACTTC. Amino acid sequence: CASTPGQGLYEQYF.

This chain links TRBV7-9 with TRBJ1-1, with 7 bases aligning to TRBD1. The CDR3 runs to 14 residues. The germline V gene has CDR1 SEHNR and CDR2 FQNEAQ (reference sequence). The ends lost 5 bases at V and 5 bases at J; junction bases unmatched: 8. CDR3 loop: CASSALDRATEAFF. In nucleotides, the CDR3 is TGTGCCAGCAGCGCCCTAGACAGGGCAACTGAAGCTTTCTTT.

In its sample, this clone was seen once. V and J are TRBV11-2 and TRBJ2-1; 9 nucleotides line up with TRBD2. CDR1 and CDR2 from the germline V gene are SGHAT and FQNNGV. V lost 0 bases and J lost 6; bases outside the gene matches: 6. The CDR3 loop spans 16 amino acids. This CDR3 is CASSLDFAGGSNEQFF. CDR3 sequence (DNA): TGTGCCAGCAGCTTAGATTTCGCGGGGGGGAGCAATGAGCAGTTCTTC.

This chain joins TRBV2 and TRBJ2-1; no reliable D call. V was pared by 0 bases and J by 4 bases, with 7 bases between. The CDR3 covers 14 residues. Germline-derived CDR1 and CDR2 are SNHLY and FYNNEI. CDR3 region: CASSEALSYNEQFF. The CDR3 DNA sequence: TGTGCCAGCAGTGAAGCGCTCAGTTACAATGAGCAGTTCTTC.

The chain uses TRBV7-9 and TRBJ1-5; 7 bases map to TRBD1. Germline V gives CDR1 SEHNR, CDR2 FQNEAQ (reference sequence). The length of the CDR3 is 15 residues. V lost 5 bases to trimming and J lost 3 bases; unmatched junction nucleotides: 7. In nucleotides, the CDR3 is TGTGCCAGCAGCCCGGGGACAGCCTCCAATCAGCCCCAGCATTTT. Protein: CASSPGTASNQPQHF.

This chain connects TRBV30 to TRBJ1-4; tentatively, D is TRBD1 (5 bases). Germline loops: CDR1 GTSNPN, CDR2 SVGIG (reference sequence). CDR3 size: 13 residues. V was cut by 0 bases and J by 8 bases, with 10 bases left in between. The CDR3 here is CAWSVGGGEKLFF. The CDR3 coding sequence is TGTGCCTGGAGTGTTGGTGGGGGGGAAAAACTGTTTTTT.

The V gene is TRBV7-2, the J gene TRBJ1-4, with TRBD1 matching 7 bases. CDR1 SGHTA and CDR2 FQGNSA come from the germline V gene. The J segment lost 7 bases and the V segment lost 2 bases, leaving 7 bases of the junction unmatched. CDR3 length equals 15 residues. The DNA of the CDR3 is TGTGCCAGCAGCTTAAGGGGGCTAGCGGGTGAAAAACTGTTTTTT. The encoded protein is CASSLRGLAGEKLFF.

To note about this clone: A much larger clone differs by one base, so this may be a read error. Different DNA sequences within this sample yield the same CDR3. The V gene is TRBV11-2, the J gene TRBJ1-3; D is unclear. The V gene's germline CDR1 is SGHAT and CDR2 FQNNGV. The CDR3 totals 19 residues. V lost 7 bases, J lost 1 base, and 26 bases lay in between. The CDR3 region is CASTSKIGGAVNSGNTIYF. The CDR3 nucleotides read TGTGCCAGCACCTCTAAAATTGGCGGCGCCGTAAATTCTGGAAACACCATATATTTT.

The chain recombines TRBV24-1 with TRBJ2-3; the match to TRBD1 covers 7 bases. Losses at the gene ends were 3 bases for V and 9 bases for J; bases not matched to a gene: 5. Germline loops: CDR1 KGHDR, CDR2 SFDVKD. The CDR3 has 13 residues. This CDR3 reads CATSDLQGPTQYF. The CDR3 region has the DNA TGTGCCACCAGTGATCTACAGGGGCCCACGCAGTATTTT.

This chain connects TRBV19 to TRBJ2-1, with TRBD1 identical over 7 bases. V lost 5 bases, J lost 4 bases, and 8 bases stayed unmatched. The CDR3 loop spans 15 amino acids. The germline gives CDR1 LNHDA, CDR2 SQIVND (reference sequence). In DNA, the CDR3 is TGTGCCAGTAGTCCGACAGGGAAGGCGTACAATGAGCAGTTCTTC. Protein sequence: CASSPTGKAYNEQFF. The full variable domain, rest sourced from reference TRBV19 and TRBJ2-1, is DGGITQSPKYLFRKEGQNVTLSCEQNLNHDAMYWYRQDPGQGLRLIYYSQIVNDFQKGDIAEGYSVSREKKESFPLTVTSAQKNPTAFYLCASSPTGKAYNEQFFGPGTRLTVL.

The rearrangement links TRBV20-1 to TRBJ1-4; D gene uncertain. V shed 3 bases and J shed 0 bases, with 17 bases lying between them. CDR1 is DFQATT and CDR2 is SNEGSKA in the germline V gene (reference sequence). This CDR3 comprises 17 residues. Here the CDR3 reads CSASIPVGLATNEKLFF. The DNA of the CDR3 is TGCAGTGCTAGTATTCCGGTCGGACTTGCAACTAATGAAAAACTGTTTTTT.

This clone turned up a few times. The genes are TRBV25-1 and TRBJ1-2; D gene uncertain. The ends were cut back, 10 bases at V and 4 bases at J, with 22 bases in the middle. CDR3 length: 15 residues. CDR1 is MGHDK and CDR2 is SYGVNS in the germline V gene. The CDR3 reads CATIERLSGIYGYTF. DNA for the CDR3: TGTGCCACCATAGAAAGGCTTTCGGGGATCTATGGCTACACCTTC.

The chain recombines TRBV5-1 with TRBJ2-5, with no clear D. Trimming stripped 4 bases from V and 3 bases from J, with 4 bases between. Per the germline V gene, CDR1 is SGHRS and CDR2 is YFSETQ. CDR3 length: 11 residues. The CDR3 DNA reads as TGCGCCAGCAGCATCGAAGAGACCCAGTACTTC. Its protein product is CASSIEETQYF.

This chain joins TRBV11-2 and TRBJ1-1; no firm D call. The V end lost 1 base, the J end lost 1 base, and 16 bases lay between the germline ends. CDR1 and CDR2 (germline): SGHAT, FQNNGV. CDR3 length: 17 amino acids. CDR3 nucleotide sequence: TGTGCCAGCAGCTTAGCCAAGTTTATCAGTGGGAACACTGAAGCTTTCTTT. This codes for CASSLAKFISGNTEAFF.

This clone was seen more than once but under ten times. The chain uses TRBV30 and TRBJ1-1; 7 bases line up with TRBD1. CDR1 and CDR2 from the germline V gene are GTSNPN and SVGIG (reference sequence). J was trimmed by 0 bases and V by 3 bases; bases with no gene match: 7. The CDR3 sequence is 15 residues long. CDR3: CAWRGQPFMNTEAFF. The CDR3 DNA reads TGTGCCTGGAGGGGACAGCCGTTCATGAACACTGAAGCTTTCTTT.